A single sample is the source of the 26 T cell receptor beta chains below, sequenced in a study of monozygotic twins with inflammatory bowel disease. TCRdb reanalyzed the 5' RACE reads, giving one entry per CDR3 protein sequence and no DNA. This sample's clone table lists 170,000 or so distinct CDR3 sequences. Material: blood. The receptors originated from a human donor with ulcerative colitis or Crohn's disease, or a healthy co-twin of an affected twin (not recorded which).

This chain connects TRBV3-1 to TRBJ2-5; TCRdb picks TRBD2, but there is no DNA to check that call. The length of the CDR3 is 15 residues. Germline V CDR1 and CDR2: LGHDT, YNNKEL (reference sequence). The chain's CDR3 is CASSQVGEGQKTQYF.

The rearrangement joins TRBV12-3 or TRBV12-4 to TRBJ1-1; TCRdb proposes TRBD1, but this gene call is untestable without DNA. The CDR3 extends over 16 amino acids. The CDR3 sequence is CASSPLSVVVDTEAFF.

The CDR3 loop reads CASSLSGQYSDTQYF. The V and J genes are TRBV27 and TRBJ2-3; TCRdb reports TRBD1, a call that lacks DNA to check it against. Germline CDR1 MNHEY, CDR2 SMNVEV (reference sequence). The CDR3 consists of 15 residues.

The chain combines TRBV5-1 with TRBJ2-7; TCRdb's D call of TRBD1 is untestable without DNA. The CDR3 is 15 residues long. Looked up from germline, CDR1 is SGHRS and CDR2 is YFSETQ. The chain's CDR3 is CASSANTGTGYEQYF.

This sequence joins TRBV20-1 and TRBJ1-4; the D call of TRBD1 rests on TCRdb alone, since no DNA is present to check it. The CDR3 has 16 amino acids. From germline, CDR1 is DFQATT and CDR2 SNEGSKA (reference sequence). The CDR3 sequence is CSAPDRGVYLNEKLFF.

The chain uses TRBV20-1 and TRBJ2-1; TCRdb outputs TRBD2, but without DNA this stays unchecked. The CDR3 covers 14 residues. Germline values: CDR1 DFQATT, CDR2 SNEGSKA (reference sequence). The chain's CDR3 is CSARGTSGSDEQFF.

The chain joins TRBV6-1 to TRBJ2-7; the D call from TCRdb, TRBD1, cannot be confirmed without DNA. Germline V CDR1 and CDR2: MNHNS, SASEGT. The CDR3 is made up of 13 amino acids. The CDR3 loop reads CASIAGGRYEQYF.

The chain links TRBV11-2 to TRBJ2-3; the D gene TCRdb calls, TRBD1, cannot be checked with no DNA. This CDR3 has 16 amino acids. From germline, CDR1 is SGHAT and CDR2 FQNNGV. The CDR3 region is CASSRGQGSYTDTQYF.

The rearrangement links TRBV5-6 to TRBJ2-2; TCRdb's assignment of TRBD1 cannot be checked, as there is no DNA. The CDR3 spans 14 residues. Germline lookup yields CDR1 SGHDT and CDR2 YYEEEE. The CDR3 protein is CASSLTGDSGELFF.

The chain joins TRBV2 to TRBJ2-1; no DNA is available, so the TRBD2 call from TCRdb remains unchecked. From germline, CDR1 is SNHLY and CDR2 FYNNEI. This CDR3 has 16 amino acids. CDR3 amino acids: CASTRELAIVVNEQFF.

The rearrangement links TRBV27 to TRBJ2-1; no DNA is available, so the TRBD2 call from TCRdb remains unchecked. Germline V gene sequence: CDR1 MNHEY, CDR2 SMNVEV (reference sequence). The CDR3 is 15 amino acids. CDR3 protein: CASSLRASTGYEQFF.

V gene TRBV7-6 combines with J gene TRBJ2-5; checking the TCRdb D call of TRBD1 is not possible without DNA. CDR3 length: 12 residues. The germline V gene encodes CDR1 SGHVS and CDR2 FNYEAQ. The CDR3 loop is CASSQSSATQYF.

The rearrangement uses TRBV5-1 and TRBJ1-1; TCRdb's D gene call, TRBD1, goes unchecked for lack of DNA. The CDR3 has 15 amino acids. CDR1 and CDR2 from the germline V gene are SGHRS and YFSETQ. CDR3: CASSLDQGLGTEAFF.

The chain employs TRBV14 and TRBJ2-1; TCRdb designates TRBD1, a call that cannot be tested without DNA. CDR3 length equals 13 residues. From germline, CDR1 is SGHDN and CDR2 FVKESK. CDR3 loop: CASSSGQINEQFF.

The J gene is TRBJ2-3, the V gene TRBV19; TCRdb names TRBD2, which stays unverified in the absence of DNA. The CDR3 contains 15 residues. Germline assignment: CDR1 LNHDA and CDR2 SQIVND (reference sequence). Here the CDR3 reads CASSIDGGSTDTQYF.

The J gene is TRBJ2-5, the V gene TRBV6-5; as DNA is missing, the TRBD2 call by TCRdb cannot be tested. The CDR3 has 12 residues. CDR1 MNHEY and CDR2 SVGAGI come from the germline V gene. The CDR3 loop reads CASTSGGETQYF.

The V call is TRBV7-2, the J call TRBJ2-3; TCRdb lists TRBD1, though no DNA is available to test this call. This CDR3 contains 12 residues. Germline V gene data show CDR1 as SGHTA and CDR2 as FQGNSA. The CDR3 protein is CASSLGQSTQYF.

The chain links TRBV20-1 to TRBJ1-2. This CDR3 is built from 11 residues. Germline-derived CDR1 and CDR2 are DFQATT and SNEGSKA (reference sequence). CDR3 amino acids: CSASLIYGYTF.

The V and J genes are TRBV3-1 and TRBJ1-5; the D call of TRBD1 rests on TCRdb alone, since no DNA is present to check it. The CDR3 has 15 amino acids. CDR1 and CDR2 from the germline V gene are LGHDT and YNNKEL (reference sequence). CDR3 sequence reads: CASSQANRLNQPQHF.

The rearrangement uses TRBV20-1 and TRBJ2-7; TCRdb's D gene call, TRBD2, goes unchecked for lack of DNA. This CDR3 region has 14 residues. Per the germline V gene, CDR1 is DFQATT and CDR2 is SNEGSKA (reference sequence). CDR3 residues: CSAPLAGGLNEQYF.

The chain recombines TRBV11-2 with TRBJ2-1; checking the TCRdb D call of TRBD2 is not possible without DNA. CDR1 SGHAT and CDR2 FQNNGV come from the germline V gene. The CDR3 spans 16 residues. The CDR3 region is CASRSERGGSYNEQFF.

This chain connects TRBV11-2 to TRBJ2-1; the D gene TCRdb calls, TRBD2, cannot be checked with no DNA. CDR1 is SGHAT, CDR2 FQNNGV, per germline. The CDR3 totals 15 residues. This chain's CDR3 is CASSFTSGGASEQFF.

The V and J genes are TRBV2 and TRBJ1-6; TCRdb gives TRBD1 as the D gene, but with no DNA this cannot be confirmed. Germline V gene sequence: CDR1 SNHLY, CDR2 FYNNEI. This CDR3 contains 13 residues. Here the CDR3 reads CASSLGKGSPLHF.

The chain uses TRBV12-3 or TRBV12-4 and TRBJ2-5; the D call from TCRdb, TRBD2, cannot be confirmed without DNA. CDR3 length equals 16 residues. The CDR3 sequence: CASSPTSGGLQETQYF.

The chain is built from TRBV5-1 and TRBJ2-7; TCRdb calls TRBD2, which cannot be checked without DNA. Germline lookup yields CDR1 SGHRS and CDR2 YFSETQ. The CDR3 has 14 residues. The CDR3 is CASSPGLAGDEQYF.

The gene calls are TRBV25-1 and TRBJ1-2; TCRdb's D gene call, TRBD1, goes unchecked for lack of DNA. The CDR3 sequence is 12 residues long. Germline CDR1 MGHDK, CDR2 SYGVNS. CDR3 amino acids: CASSAGLYGYTF.